This TCR beta chain is drawn from a study of siplizumab effects on memory and regulatory T cells. Measured with immunoSEQ multiplex PCR; TCRdb has only the in-frame clones, and not every one. The sample lists 100,000 to 120,000 clones, more than 85% occurring once. Germline lookup yields CDR1 SEHNR and CDR2 FQNEAQ (reference sequence). Trimming took 1 base from V and 9 from J, leaving 7 bases between them. The CDR3 sequence is 13 residues long. The sample was CD4+ T cells sorted from blood. J is TRBJ1-6 and V is TRBV7-9; no clear D gene. This TCR derives from a human donor in good health. The CDR3 reads CASSLEEGSPLHF. For the CDR3, the DNA is TGTGCCAGCAGCTTAGAGGAGGGTTCACCCCTCCACTTT.